The 27 T cell receptor beta chains below were found in one sample sequenced in a study of T cells in Graves' hyperthyroidism and ophthalmopathy. RNA transcripts gave rise to amplified TCR beta CDR3 regions. TCR CDR3 regions were first amplified by RT-PCR with HTBI primers. TCRdb passed the multiplex PCR reads through MiXCR, listing each CDR3 protein once. The repertoire has approximately 690,000 distinct CDR3 sequences, less than 25% of them found once; the top ten carry under 35%. Sequenced input: blood. The source is a man under 40 with Graves' ophthalmopathy.

This clonotype was found many times. The chain uses TRBV20-1 and TRBJ1-6; D is ambiguous. The V and J ends lost 5 bases and 0 bases respectively, with 11 bases between them. The CDR3 has 15 residues. The germline gives CDR1 DFQATT, CDR2 SNEGSKA (reference sequence). The CDR3 region is CSAQPLSSYNSPLHF. DNA for the CDR3: TGCAGTGCTCAGCCTCTGAGCTCCTATAATTCACCCCTCCACTTT.

V gene TRBV9 combines with J gene TRBJ2-2; 7 positions agree with TRBD2. The germline gives CDR1 SGDLS, CDR2 YYNGEE. This CDR3 is 18 amino acids long. The V gene end was trimmed by 4 bases and the J gene end by 0 bases; junction bases not matched to a gene: 12. DNA of the CDR3: TGTGCCAGCAGCCCTTTAGGTCTAGCGGACACGAACACCGGGGAGCTGTTTTTT. Protein product: CASSPLGLADTNTGELFF.

This clonotype has ten or more counts. V is TRBV7-2 and J is TRBJ1-5, with 7 bases lining up with TRBD1. CDR3 length: 14 residues. Germline V CDR1 and CDR2: SGHTA, FQGNSA. V trimming: 4 bases; J trimming: 5 bases; junction bases outside the gene matches: 5. CDR3 loop: CASSSGGLHQPQHF. The CDR3 DNA follows: TGTGCCAGCAGCTCAGGGGGTTTGCATCAGCCCCAGCATTTT. The full variable domain, its missing parts supplied by reference TRBV7-2 and TRBJ1-5, is GAGVSQSPSNKVTEKGKDVELRCDPISGHTALYWYRQSLGQGLEFLIYFQGNSAPDKSGLPSDRFSAERTGGSVSTLTIQRTQQEDSAVYLCASSSGGLHQPQHFGDGTRLSIL.

This clonotype has ten or more counts. This rearrangement joins TRBV5-1 to TRBJ2-7, with unresolved D. CDR1 is SGHRS, CDR2 YFSETQ, per germline. The CDR3 runs 12 residues. V gave up 1 base and J gave up 2 bases, with 4 bases separating them. The CDR3 here is CASSLNPYEQYF. The CDR3 DNA is TGCGCCAGCAGCTTGAACCCCTACGAGCAGTACTTC.

This clonotype was found many times. This rearrangement joins TRBV28 to TRBJ1-2, with no clear D. There are 13 residues in the CDR3. Trimming removed 2 bases at V and 6 bases at J, with 10 bases between. The germline gives CDR1 MDHEN, CDR2 SYDVKM. The CDR3 loop is CASSLLLGHGYTF. The DNA of the CDR3 is TGTGCCAGCAGTTTACTTCTTGGCCATGGCTACACCTTC.

V and J are TRBV14 and TRBJ1-2; TRBD1 is a possible D gene (5 bases). Per germline, CDR1 SGHDN and CDR2 FVKESK. Trimming removed 0 bases from V and 3 bases from J, with 11 bases in between. The CDR3 covers 15 residues. The CDR3 region has the DNA TGTGCCAGCAGCCAAGAGGCCCCGGGACACTATGGCTACACCTTC. It yields the protein CASSQEAPGHYGYTF.

In its sample, this clonotype was seen many times. The chain has TRBV7-2 and TRBJ2-7, with TRBD2 identical over 13 bases. Germline-derived CDR1 and CDR2 are SGHTA and FQGNSA. The CDR3 has 14 amino acids. V dropped 5 bases and J dropped 3; count of bases not matched to a gene: 1. This chain's CDR3 is CASSRLAGGYEQYF. In DNA form, the CDR3 reads TGTGCCAGCAGCCGACTAGCGGGGGGCTACGAGCAGTACTTC.

Ten or more counts support this clonotype. The chain is built from TRBV7-2 and TRBJ2-3; 8 bases line up with TRBD1. Germline V gives CDR1 SGHTA, CDR2 FQGNSA. This CDR3 region has 16 residues. The trim removed 5 bases at V and 4 bases at J, leaving 11 bases unmatched. The CDR3 sequence is CASSPSGGLLADTQYF. CDR3 bases: TGTGCCAGCAGCCCCTCAGGGGGCCTCTTGGCAGATACGCAGTATTTT.

This clonotype has ten or more counts. The V gene is TRBV30, the J gene TRBJ1-1, with D perhaps TRBD1 (5 bases). Per germline, CDR1 GTSNPN and CDR2 SVGIG (reference sequence). Trimming took off 3 bases at V and 11 bases at J, with 19 bases between the two ends. This CDR3 contains 13 residues. This CDR3 reads CAWSRDRSRGAFF. The CDR3 DNA follows: TGTGCCTGGAGCCGGGACCGCAGCAGAGGGGCTTTCTTT.

This clonotype showed up many times. The gene calls are TRBV28 and TRBJ1-5; tentatively, D is TRBD1 (5 bases). CDR1 and CDR2 (germline): MDHEN, SYDVKM. The CDR3 runs to 16 residues. Between the trimmed V and J ends, which lost 6 bases and 0 bases, there was a span of 15 bases. The CDR3 loop is CASSGREAYSNQPQHF. The DNA of the CDR3 is TGTGCCAGCAGCGGCAGGGAAGCGTATAGCAATCAGCCCCAGCATTTT.

The chain joins TRBV20-1 to TRBJ1-1; 9 bases match TRBD1. Trimming at V came to 1 base and at J to 7 bases, leaving 7 bases not matched to a gene. The CDR3 runs 14 residues. Germline-derived CDR1 and CDR2 are DFQATT and SNEGSKA (reference sequence). DNA for the CDR3: TGCAGTGCTAGAGGACAGGGGGGGCCCGGTGAAGCTTTCTTT. Translating gives CSARGQGGPGEAFF.

The V gene is TRBV20-1, the J gene TRBJ2-1; 10 nucleotides match TRBD2. This CDR3 has 21 amino acids. The J segment lost 5 bases and the V segment lost 1 base, leaving 23 bases of the junction unmatched. Germline V gene data show CDR1 as DFQATT and CDR2 as SNEGSKA (reference sequence). The CDR3 nucleotides read TGCAGTGCTAGAGGGTTATCAGATAGGGCTAGCGGGAGACCCTTTGACAATGAGCAGTTCTTC. Amino acid sequence: CSARGLSDRASGRPFDNEQFF.

This CDR3 reads CASSLGATGGLDEQFF. The DNA for the CDR3 is TGTGCCAGCAGTTTAGGGGCGACGGGAGGGTTGGATGAGCAGTTCTTC. The chain has TRBV28 and TRBJ2-1, with TRBD2 matching over 8 bases. Germline V gene data show CDR1 as MDHEN and CDR2 as SYDVKM. The junction had 11 bases not matched to a gene; V was cut back by 2 bases and J by 8 bases. The CDR3 is made up of 16 amino acids.

This clonotype was observed a few times. V usage is TRBV7-3 and J usage is TRBJ2-2; D may be TRBD2 (6 bases). The CDR3 is 17 amino acids. CDR1 is SGHTA and CDR2 is FQGTGA in the germline V gene. Trimming pared 3 bases from V and 1 base from J, leaving 15 bases between. In DNA, the CDR3 is TGTGCCAGCAGCTTCTCCTCAGCGGGTGTGAACACCGGGGAGCTGTTTTTT. This codes for CASSFSSAGVNTGELFF. Drawing the rest from reference TRBV7-3 and TRBJ2-2, the complete variable domain is GAGVSQTPSNKVTEKGKYVELRCDPISGHTALYWYRQSLGQGPEFLIYFQGTGAADDSGLPNDRFFAVRPEGSVSTLKIQRTERGDSAVYLCASSFSSAGVNTGELFFGEGSRLTVL.

CDR3 sequence (DNA): TGTGCCAGCAGCTTTTTGGCGGGAGGGCCTTATGAGCAGTTCTTC. Its protein is CASSFLAGGPYEQFF. The chain employs TRBV11-2 and TRBJ2-1; 9 positions match TRBD2. The CDR3 has 15 residues. The germline CDR1 and CDR2 sequences are SGHAT and FQNNGV. V was pared by 3 bases and J by 8 bases, with 8 bases of the junction left unmatched.

This clonotype turned up a few times. J is TRBJ2-1 and V is TRBV7-9; 9 nucleotides match TRBD2. In germline, CDR1 is SEHNR, CDR2 FQNEAQ (reference sequence). With V trimmed by 5 bases and J by 3 bases, 11 bases remained unmatched. The CDR3 has 17 residues. CDR3 protein: CASSLKPLAGIYNEQFF. The CDR3 nucleotides are TGTGCCAGCAGCCTCAAGCCCCTAGCGGGGATCTACAATGAGCAGTTCTTC.

This clonotype was picked up many times. J is TRBJ2-2 and V is TRBV6-1, with TRBD2 matching 10 bases. Looked up from germline, CDR1 is MNHNS and CDR2 is SASEGT. With V trimmed by 2 bases and J by 7 bases, 7 bases remained unmatched. This CDR3 comprises 16 residues. The CDR3: CASSEQASGGVGELFF. The CDR3 coding sequence is TGTGCCAGCAGTGAACAGGCTAGCGGGGGTGTCGGGGAGCTGTTTTTT.

This clonotype was seen more than once but under ten times. J is TRBJ1-3 and V is TRBV11-2; D ambiguous. The CDR3 consists of 15 residues. Germline V gene lookup returns CDR1 SGHAT and CDR2 FQNNGV. V was clipped by 3 bases and J by 0 bases, with 9 bases between them. This chain's CDR3 is CASSFDAFSGNTIYF. CDR3 nucleotides: TGTGCCAGCAGCTTTGATGCATTCTCTGGAAACACCATATATTTT.

At least ten counts were recorded for this clonotype. The rearrangement links TRBV7-9 to TRBJ2-7; 10 nucleotides match TRBD1. V dropped 4 bases and J dropped 4; count of bases not matched to a gene: 4. The CDR3 runs 14 residues. Germline V lookup: CDR1 SEHNR, CDR2 FQNEAQ (reference sequence). This CDR3 reads CASSSDRGGYEQYF. Written as DNA, the CDR3 is TGTGCCAGCAGCTCGGACAGGGGGGGATACGAGCAGTACTTC.

In its sample, this clonotype was seen many times. This chain connects TRBV11-3 to TRBJ2-3, with unresolved D. CDR3 size: 14 residues. With 1 base removed from V and 6 bases from J, the gap between germline ends came to 11 bases. CDR1 SGHNT and CDR2 YENEEA come from the germline V gene. The CDR3 nucleotides are TGTGCCAGCAGCTTAGGGCGACTTCCCGATACGCAGTATTTT. Its protein is CASSLGRLPDTQYF.

There are a few counts of this clonotype. The rearrangement joins TRBV9 to TRBJ1-1; 8 nucleotides agree with TRBD1. The CDR3 sequence is 16 residues long. V lost 4 bases to trimming and J lost 2 bases; unmatched junction nucleotides: 10. Germline CDR1 reads SGDLS; CDR2 reads YYNGEE. In nucleotides, the CDR3 is TGTGCCAGCAGCCCACAGGGGGGACACTCTAACACTGAAGCTTTCTTT. Its translation: CASSPQGGHSNTEAFF.

This clonotype was counted ten times or more. This rearrangement joins TRBV30 to TRBJ1-1; tentative D call: TRBD1 (6 bases). The CDR3 is made up of 14 amino acids. Looked up from germline, CDR1 is GTSNPN and CDR2 is SVGIG (reference sequence). Trimming took 2 bases from V and 2 from J, leaving 12 bases between them. CDR3 loop: CAWSTAGVNTEAFF. Written as DNA, the CDR3 is TGTGCCTGGAGTACTGCAGGGGTAAACACTGAAGCTTTCTTT.

Notes on this clonotype: A clone one base away is much larger, so this may be a read error. The gene calls are TRBV6-1 and TRBJ2-7; D perhaps matches TRBD1 (6 bases). The CDR3 spans 13 residues. Germline-derived CDR1 and CDR2 are MNHNS and SASEGT. The CDR3 DNA is TGTGTCAGCAAGGGGGTTGGGGCTTACGAGCAGTACTTC. Protein: CVSKGVGAYEQYF.

The J gene is TRBJ1-5, the V gene TRBV6-2 or TRBV6-3, with D hard to call. The CDR3 runs 14 residues. Germline lookup yields CDR1 MNHEY and CDR2 SVGEGT. Trimming took 8 bases from V and 2 from J, leaving 13 bases between them. CDR3 bases: TGTGCCAGCTCCCTGATGGGTGGCAATCAGCCCCAGCATTTT. The encoded protein is CASSLMGGNQPQHF.

The V and J genes are TRBV6-1 and TRBJ2-5, with 10 bases lining up with TRBD2. This CDR3 comprises 16 residues. The germline gives CDR1 MNHNS, CDR2 SASEGT. V was pared by 6 bases and J by 4 bases, with 11 bases of the junction left unmatched. CDR3: CASSVASGRPPETQYF. The CDR3 DNA sequence: TGTGCCAGCAGCGTAGCTAGCGGGAGACCCCCAGAGACCCAGTACTTC.

There are a few counts of this clonotype. The rearrangement links TRBV6-1 to TRBJ1-5, with D perhaps TRBD1 (6 bases). Germline V gene sequence: CDR1 MNHNS, CDR2 SASEGT. V was clipped by 8 bases and J by 3 bases, with 11 bases between them. The length of the CDR3 is 13 residues. CDR3 in amino acids: CASCTGNNQPQHF. In DNA form, the CDR3 reads TGTGCCAGCTGCACAGGGAACAATCAGCCCCAGCATTTT.

This clonotype was seen at least ten times. This chain connects TRBV6-5 to TRBJ1-6; D might be TRBD1 (6 bases). Germline V gives CDR1 MNHEY, CDR2 SVGAGI. The CDR3 runs to 14 residues. V dropped 7 bases and J dropped 5 bases, with 12 bases sitting between them. This chain's CDR3 is CASKRGWNNSPLHF. CDR3 coding DNA: TGTGCCAGCAAAAGGGGGTGGAATAATTCACCCCTCCACTTT.